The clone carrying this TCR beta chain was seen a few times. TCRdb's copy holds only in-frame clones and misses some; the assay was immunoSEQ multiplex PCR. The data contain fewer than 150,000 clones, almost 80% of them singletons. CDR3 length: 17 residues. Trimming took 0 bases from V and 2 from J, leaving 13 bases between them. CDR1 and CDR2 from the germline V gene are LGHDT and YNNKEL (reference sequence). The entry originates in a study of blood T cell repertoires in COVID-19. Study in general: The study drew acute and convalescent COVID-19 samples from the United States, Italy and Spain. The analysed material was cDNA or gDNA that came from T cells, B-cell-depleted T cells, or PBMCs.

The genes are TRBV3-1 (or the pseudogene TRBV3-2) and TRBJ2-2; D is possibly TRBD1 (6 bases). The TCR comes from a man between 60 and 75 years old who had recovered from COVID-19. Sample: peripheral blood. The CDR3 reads CASSQDPRTANTGELFF. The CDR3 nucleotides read TGTGCCAGCAGCCAAGATCCGAGGACAGCCAACACCGGGGAGCTGTTTTTT.